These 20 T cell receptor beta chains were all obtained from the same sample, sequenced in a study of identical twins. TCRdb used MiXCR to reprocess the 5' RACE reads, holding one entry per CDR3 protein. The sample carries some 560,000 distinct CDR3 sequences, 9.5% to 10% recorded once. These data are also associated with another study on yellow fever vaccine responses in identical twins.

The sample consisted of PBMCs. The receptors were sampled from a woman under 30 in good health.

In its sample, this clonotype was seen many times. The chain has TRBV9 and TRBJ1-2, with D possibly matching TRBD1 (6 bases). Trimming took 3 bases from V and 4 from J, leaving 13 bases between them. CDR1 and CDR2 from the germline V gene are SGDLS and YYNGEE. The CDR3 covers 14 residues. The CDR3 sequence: CASSASGTPYGYTF. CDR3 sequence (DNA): TGTGCCAGCAGCGCCTCCGGGACACCCTATGGCTACACCTTC.

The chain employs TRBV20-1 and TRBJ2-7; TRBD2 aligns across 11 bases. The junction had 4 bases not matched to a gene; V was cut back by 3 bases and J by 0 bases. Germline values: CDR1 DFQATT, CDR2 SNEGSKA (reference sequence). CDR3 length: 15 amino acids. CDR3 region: CSARASGRSSYEQYF. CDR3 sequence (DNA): TGCAGTGCTAGGGCTAGCGGGAGGAGCTCCTACGAGCAGTACTTC.

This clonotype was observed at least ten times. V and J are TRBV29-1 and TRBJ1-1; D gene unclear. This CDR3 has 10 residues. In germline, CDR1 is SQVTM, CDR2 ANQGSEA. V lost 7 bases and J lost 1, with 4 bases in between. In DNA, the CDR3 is TGCAGCGCCGGGAACACTGAAGCTTTCTTT. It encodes CSAGNTEAFF.

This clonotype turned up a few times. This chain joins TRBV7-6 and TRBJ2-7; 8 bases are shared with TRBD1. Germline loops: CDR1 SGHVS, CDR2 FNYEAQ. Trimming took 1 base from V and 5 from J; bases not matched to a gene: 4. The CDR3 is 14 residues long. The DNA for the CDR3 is TGTGCCAGCAGCTTAGGACAGGGGAGTAACGAGCAGTACTTC. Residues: CASSLGQGSNEQYF.

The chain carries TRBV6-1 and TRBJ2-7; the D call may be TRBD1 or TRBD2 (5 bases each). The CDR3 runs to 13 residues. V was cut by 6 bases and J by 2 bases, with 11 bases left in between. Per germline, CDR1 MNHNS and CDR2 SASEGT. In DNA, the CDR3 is TGTGCCAGCAGCGTACTGGGGGCCTACGAGCAGTACTTC. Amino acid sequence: CASSVLGAYEQYF.

DNA of the CDR3: TGTGCCAGCAACTCCGGCAGTTCTAACTATGGCTACACCTTC. Translation gives CASNSGSSNYGYTF. This sequence joins TRBV6-1 and TRBJ1-2; D ambiguous. Trimming stripped 7 bases from V and 0 bases from J, with 12 bases between. From germline, CDR1 is MNHNS and CDR2 SASEGT. The CDR3 loop spans 14 amino acids.

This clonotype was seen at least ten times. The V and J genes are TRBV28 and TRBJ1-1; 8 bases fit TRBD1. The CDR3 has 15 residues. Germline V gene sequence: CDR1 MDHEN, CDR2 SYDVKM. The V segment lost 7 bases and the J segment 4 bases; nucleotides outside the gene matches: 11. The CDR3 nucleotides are TGTGCCAGCAAACCGCTGGACAGGGAAAGCACTGAAGCTTTCTTT. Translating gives CASKPLDRESTEAFF.

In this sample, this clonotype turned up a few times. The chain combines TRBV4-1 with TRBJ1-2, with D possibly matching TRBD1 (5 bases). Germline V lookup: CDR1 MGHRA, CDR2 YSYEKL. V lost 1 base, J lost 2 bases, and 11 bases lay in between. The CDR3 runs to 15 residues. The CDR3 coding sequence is TGCGCCAGCAGCCAAGTTTCGGCAGGGAACTATGGCTACACCTTC. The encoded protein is CASSQVSAGNYGYTF.

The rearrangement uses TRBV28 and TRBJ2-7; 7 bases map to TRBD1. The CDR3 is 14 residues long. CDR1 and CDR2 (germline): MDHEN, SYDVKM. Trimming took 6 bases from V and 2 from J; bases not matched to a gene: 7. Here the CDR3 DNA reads TGTGCCAGCAGGGGGGCGCAGGGGGCCTACGAGCAGTACTTC. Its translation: CASRGAQGAYEQYF.

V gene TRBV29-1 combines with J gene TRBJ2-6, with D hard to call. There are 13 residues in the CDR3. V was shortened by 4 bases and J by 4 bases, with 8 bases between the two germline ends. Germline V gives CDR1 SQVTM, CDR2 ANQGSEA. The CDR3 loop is CSVVPAGANVLTF. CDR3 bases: TGCAGCGTTGTCCCTGCCGGGGCCAACGTCCTGACTTTC.

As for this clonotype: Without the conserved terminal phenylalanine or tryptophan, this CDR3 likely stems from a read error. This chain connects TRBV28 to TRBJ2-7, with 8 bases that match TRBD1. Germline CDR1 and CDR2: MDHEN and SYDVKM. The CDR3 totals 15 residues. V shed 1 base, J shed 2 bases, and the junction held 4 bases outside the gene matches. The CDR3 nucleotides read TGTGCCAGCAGTTTATCGGGGACAGGTACCTACGAGCAGTACCTC. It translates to CASSLSGTGTYEQYL.

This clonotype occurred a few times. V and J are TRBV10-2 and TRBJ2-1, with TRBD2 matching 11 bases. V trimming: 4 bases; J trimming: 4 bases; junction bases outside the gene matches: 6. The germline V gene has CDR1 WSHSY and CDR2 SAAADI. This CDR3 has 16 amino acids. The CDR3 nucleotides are TGCGCCAGCAGTGGTACTCTAGCGGGGGGATACAATGAGCAGTTCTTC. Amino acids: CASSGTLAGGYNEQFF.

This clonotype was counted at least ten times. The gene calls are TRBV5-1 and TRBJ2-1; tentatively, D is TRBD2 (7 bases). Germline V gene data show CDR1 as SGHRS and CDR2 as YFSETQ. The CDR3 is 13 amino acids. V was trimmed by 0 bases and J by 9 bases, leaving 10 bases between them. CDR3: CASSLEGEGEQFF. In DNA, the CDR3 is TGCGCCAGCAGCTTGGAGGGGGAGGGTGAGCAGTTCTTC.

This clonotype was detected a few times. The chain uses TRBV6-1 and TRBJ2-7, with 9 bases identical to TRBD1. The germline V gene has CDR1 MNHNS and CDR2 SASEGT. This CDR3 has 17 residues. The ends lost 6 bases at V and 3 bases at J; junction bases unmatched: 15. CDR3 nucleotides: TGTGCCAGCAGCAGGGACAGGGATTCCCCTCTGGGCTACGAGCAGTACTTC. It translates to CASSRDRDSPLGYEQYF.

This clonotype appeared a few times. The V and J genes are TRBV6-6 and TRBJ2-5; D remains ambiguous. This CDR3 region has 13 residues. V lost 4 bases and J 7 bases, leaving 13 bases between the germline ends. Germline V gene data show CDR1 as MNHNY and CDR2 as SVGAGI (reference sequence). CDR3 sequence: CASSSGQLGTQYF. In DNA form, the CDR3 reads TGTGCCAGCAGTTCTGGCCAGCTGGGGACCCAGTACTTC.

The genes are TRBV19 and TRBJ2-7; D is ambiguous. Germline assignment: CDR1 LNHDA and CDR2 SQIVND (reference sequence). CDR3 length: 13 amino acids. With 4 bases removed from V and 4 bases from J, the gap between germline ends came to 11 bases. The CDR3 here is CASSTFASYEQYF. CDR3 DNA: TGTGCCAGTAGTACCTTCGCCTCTTACGAGCAGTACTTC. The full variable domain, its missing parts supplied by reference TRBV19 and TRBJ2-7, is DGGITQSPKYLFRKEGQNVTLSCEQNLNHDAMYWYRQDPGQGLRLIYYSQIVNDFQKGDIAEGYSVSREKKESFPLTVTSAQKNPTAFYLCASSTFASYEQYFGPGTRLTVT.

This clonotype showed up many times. For the CDR3, the DNA is TGCGCCAGCAGTGGGCCCGATAGCAATCAGCCCCAGCATTTT. Its translation: CASSGPDSNQPQHF. The V call is TRBV10-2, the J call TRBJ1-5; D is undetermined. Deletions cut 4 bases from V and 0 bases from J, with 7 bases between. This CDR3 region has 14 residues. Germline CDR1 reads WSHSY; CDR2 reads SAAADI.

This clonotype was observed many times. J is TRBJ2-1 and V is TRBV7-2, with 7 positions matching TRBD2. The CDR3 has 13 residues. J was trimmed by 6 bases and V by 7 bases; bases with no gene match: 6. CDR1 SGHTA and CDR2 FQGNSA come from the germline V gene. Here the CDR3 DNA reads TGTGCCAGCACCCAGACGGGGGGCAATGAGCAGTTCTTC. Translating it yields CASTQTGGNEQFF. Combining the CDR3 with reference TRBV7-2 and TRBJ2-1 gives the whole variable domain GAGVSQSPSNKVTEKGKDVELRCDPISGHTALYWYRQSLGQGLEFLIYFQGNSAPDKSGLPSDRFSAERTGGSVSTLTIQRTQQEDSAVYLCASTQTGGNEQFFGPGTRLTVL.

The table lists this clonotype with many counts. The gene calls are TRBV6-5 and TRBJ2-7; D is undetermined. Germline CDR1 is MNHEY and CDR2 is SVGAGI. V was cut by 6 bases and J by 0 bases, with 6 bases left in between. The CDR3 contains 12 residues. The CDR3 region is CASRPSSYEQYF. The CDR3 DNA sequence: TGTGCCAGCAGGCCTAGCTCCTACGAGCAGTACTTC.

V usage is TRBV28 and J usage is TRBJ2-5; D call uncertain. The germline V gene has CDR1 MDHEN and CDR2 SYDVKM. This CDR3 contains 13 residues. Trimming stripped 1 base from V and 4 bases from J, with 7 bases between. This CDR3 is CASSLSMPETQYF. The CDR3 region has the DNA TGTGCCAGCAGTTTATCTATGCCAGAGACCCAGTACTTC.